This T cell receptor beta chain was sequenced in a study of T cell responses to AZD1222 COVID-19 vaccine. Assay used: immunoSEQ multiplex PCR; TCRdb lists only in-frame clones, some missing. The sample consists of approximately 150,000 clones, roughly 87% of them appearing once. This clone was counted once. Trimming left V 2 bases short and J 1 base short, with 4 bases between. Germline CDR1 is MNHEY and CDR2 is SMNVEV (reference sequence). The CDR3 is 13 residues long. This receptor was taken from an adult who received the AZD1222 COVID-19 vaccine. This specimen was peripheral blood, taken 28 days after the second AZD1222 dose. The chain couples TRBV27 to TRBJ2-3; D is undetermined. CDR3 sequence: CASSLEGTDTQYF. CDR3 DNA sequence: TGTGCCAGCAGTTTAGAGGGCACAGATACGCAGTATTTT.